The 17 T cell receptor beta chains in this list originate from one sample, sequenced in a study of blood T cell repertoires in COVID-19. Sequencing was performed with immunoSEQ multiplex PCR; in TCRdb, only in-frame clones are kept and a portion is missing. The top ten clones hold around 0.94% of a sample with over 350,000 clones, approximately 93% of them seen once. Sequenced material: PBMCs or T cells enriched from blood (not recorded which). These receptors were taken from a middle-aged woman who had been exposed to COVID-19.

V and J are TRBV12-3 or TRBV12-4 and TRBJ1-2; the D gene is possibly TRBD1 (5 bases). V was shortened by 3 bases and J by 4 bases, with 9 bases between the two germline ends. The CDR3 has 13 amino acids. The CDR3 loop reads CASSFVRAYGYTF. The CDR3, as DNA: TGTGCCAGCAGTTTCGTCAGGGCCTATGGCTACACCTTC.

The chain is built from TRBV27 and TRBJ1-5; the match to TRBD1 covers 12 bases. CDR3 length: 16 amino acids. J was trimmed by 6 bases and V by 6 bases; bases with no gene match: 9. The germline CDR1 and CDR2 sequences are MNHEY and SMNVEV (reference sequence). The CDR3 protein is CASSPAGTGGTQPQHF. In DNA, the CDR3 is TGTGCCAGCAGCCCCGCCGGGACAGGGGGCACTCAGCCCCAGCATTTT.

The CDR3 DNA follows: TGTGCCAGCAGCGTAGGGCCGGCAGCGGGAGGAGATACGCAGTATTTT. Residues: CASSVGPAAGGDTQYF. The chain couples TRBV9 to TRBJ2-3, with 9 bases identical to TRBD2. CDR1 and CDR2 from the germline V gene are SGDLS and YYNGEE. J gave up 5 bases and V 0 bases, and 7 bases lay outside the gene matches. The CDR3 spans 16 residues. The variable domain in full, with the rest retrieved from reference TRBV9 and TRBJ2-3, is DSGVTQTPKHLITATGQRVTLRCSPRSGDLSVYWYQQSLDQGLQFLIQYYNGEERAKGNILERFSAQQFPDLHSELNLSSLELGDSALYFCASSVGPAAGGDTQYFGPGTRLTVL.

The V gene is TRBV7-9, the J gene TRBJ1-1, with D possibly being TRBD1 (5 bases). The germline V gene encodes CDR1 SEHNR and CDR2 FQNEAQ (reference sequence). This CDR3 is built from 15 residues. The V end was cut by 1 base, the J end by 1 base, with 10 bases between. CDR3 coding DNA: TGTGCCAGCAGCTTAGAGGTAGGGGCGAACACTGAAGCTTTCTTT. It translates to CASSLEVGANTEAFF.

J is TRBJ1-1 and V is TRBV27; D possibly corresponds to TRBD1 (5 bases). V dropped 3 bases and J dropped 5 bases, with 10 bases sitting between them. This CDR3 comprises 13 residues. CDR1 and CDR2 from the germline V gene are MNHEY and SMNVEV (reference sequence). The CDR3 nucleotides are TGTGCCAGCAGTTTTACAGGTAGAACTGAAGCTTTCTTT. Translating gives CASSFTGRTEAFF.

Concerning this clone itself: One end of the junction is discordant with germline, which a read error may explain. The chain joins TRBV12-5 to TRBJ1-1; D is possibly TRBD1 (5 bases). CDR1 LGHNT and CDR2 FRNRAP come from the germline V gene. The CDR3 runs to 13 residues. The CDR3 DNA follows: TGTGCTAGTGCTTTGGGGCTGAACACTGAAGCTTTCTTT. Encoded protein: CASALGLNTEAFF.

This clone came up once. The V gene is TRBV30, the J gene TRBJ2-7; 8 bases match TRBD1. The CDR3 has 15 residues. V lost 5 bases to trimming and J lost 2 bases; unmatched junction nucleotides: 11. Germline CDR1 and CDR2: GTSNPN and SVGIG (reference sequence). CDR3 coding DNA: TGTGCCTGGGAAGATTTCAGGGGGCGGACCTACGAGCAGTACTTC. It encodes CAWEDFRGRTYEQYF.

The CDR3 is CASSELRWEAEQYF. As DNA, the CDR3 is TGTGCCAGCAGTGAACTTAGGTGGGAGGCCGAGCAGTACTTC. The gene calls are TRBV6-1 and TRBJ2-7, with a tentative D call TRBD2 (6 bases). CDR1 and CDR2 from the germline V gene are MNHNS and SASEGT. Between the trimmed V and J ends, which lost 2 bases and 6 bases, there was a span of 14 bases. This CDR3 comprises 14 residues.

The rearrangement uses TRBV6-5 and TRBJ1-1, with 7 bases fitting TRBD1. V was clipped by 6 bases and J by 4 bases; unmatched bases: 5. The CDR3 totals 13 residues. The germline CDR1 and CDR2 sequences are MNHEY and SVGAGI. The CDR3, as DNA: TGTGCCAGCAGAAGACAGGGAGGCACTGAAGCTTTCTTT. Protein: CASRRQGGTEAFF.

V gene TRBV7-9 combines with J gene TRBJ2-2; TRBD1 aligns across 8 bases. Germline CDR1 reads SEHNR; CDR2 reads FQNEAQ (reference sequence). J lost 5 bases, V lost 5 bases, and 7 bases had no gene match. CDR3 length equals 15 residues. Here the CDR3 reads CASSVWTGTTGELFF. As DNA, the CDR3 is TGTGCCAGCAGCGTTTGGACAGGGACAACCGGGGAGCTGTTTTTT.

The V call is TRBV6-5, the J call TRBJ1-2; 9 bases are shared with TRBD1. J was trimmed by 8 bases and V by 8 bases; bases with no gene match: 6. CDR3 length equals 12 residues. Germline V gives CDR1 MNHEY, CDR2 SVGAGI. Here the CDR3 DNA reads TGTGCCAGCTTGGGACAGGGAAACGGCTACACCTTC. The encoded protein is CASLGQGNGYTF.

The rearrangement joins TRBV7-9 to TRBJ1-2; no firm D call. Germline CDR1 and CDR2: SEHNR and FQNEAQ (reference sequence). The CDR3 contains 14 residues. V was cut by 1 base and J by 1 base, with 7 bases left in between. The CDR3 nucleotides read TGTGCCAGCAGCTTAGAATCCGGTAACTATGGCTACACCTTC. Its translation: CASSLESGNYGYTF.

The chain links TRBV27 to TRBJ1-1; 9 bases agree with TRBD1. V dropped 4 bases and J dropped 11; count of bases not matched to a gene: 8. Germline-derived CDR1 and CDR2 are MNHEY and SMNVEV (reference sequence). The CDR3 is made up of 13 amino acids. CDR3 in DNA: TGTGCCAGCAGTTCCCTGGACAGGGGTCGGGCTTTCTTT. Amino acids: CASSSLDRGRAFF.

This clone was seen only once. The CDR3 sequence is CASSEGDRYTEAFF. The CDR3 DNA reads as TGTGCCAGCAGCGAGGGGGACAGATACACTGAAGCTTTCTTT. The chain couples TRBV9 to TRBJ1-1; 7 nucleotides agree with TRBD1. Germline CDR1 is SGDLS and CDR2 is YYNGEE. This CDR3 region has 14 residues. V lost 3 bases and J lost 3; bases outside the gene matches: 5.

This clone was counted once. The genes are TRBV2 and TRBJ2-3; a weak D match, TRBD1 (6 bases). V was pared by 0 bases and J by 3 bases, with 10 bases between. CDR1 and CDR2 from the germline V gene are SNHLY and FYNNEI. The CDR3 totals 15 residues. This chain's CDR3 is CASSEAQGLTDTQYF. The CDR3, as DNA: TGTGCCAGCAGTGAAGCGCAGGGGCTAACAGATACGCAGTATTTT.

The V gene is TRBV2, the J gene TRBJ2-5; the match to TRBD1 covers 7 bases. V was pared by 6 bases and J by 1 base, with 2 bases of the junction left unmatched. Germline V gene lookup returns CDR1 SNHLY and CDR2 FYNNEI. The CDR3 is 13 residues long. This chain's CDR3 is CASSRDSQETQYF. CDR3 DNA: TGTGCCAGCAGCAGGGACAGCCAAGAGACCCAGTACTTC.

V is TRBV30 and J is TRBJ2-4; D unclear. CDR3 length: 11 amino acids. V gave up 2 bases and J gave up 6 bases, with 5 bases separating them. Germline-derived CDR1 and CDR2 are GTSNPN and SVGIG (reference sequence). The CDR3 coding sequence is TGTGCCTGGAGTCCAGGAAACATTCAGTACTTC. It is translated as CAWSPGNIQYF. Drawing the rest from reference TRBV30 and TRBJ2-4, the complete variable domain is SQTIHQWPATLVQPVGSPLSLECTVEGTSNPNLYWYRQAAGRGLQLLFYSVGIGQISSEVPQNLSASRPQDRQFILSSKKLLLSDSGFYLCAWSPGNIQYFGAGTRLSVL.